Listed below are T cell receptor beta chains from one sample, sequenced in a study of post-analysis software for immune sequencing data. TCRdb analysed the PCR reads with MiXCR anew, one entry per CDR3 protein. Of some 690,000 distinct CDR3 sequences in the sample, 55% to 60% were seen once. The sample taken for sequencing was blood. The receptors stem from a girl aged 2-10 years with multiple sclerosis. The CDR3 runs from the conserved cysteine through the conserved F or W. A D gene is named only where the DNA matches it firmly. Clone size is given for some rows only: seen once, a few or many times, or a class if the clone is expanded.

>TRBJ2-7|TRBD2|NA|TRBV2
CASSTSVNYEQYF
TGTGCCAGTTCGACTAGCGTCAACTACGAGCAGTACTTC
>TRBJ2-7|TRBD2|few|TRBV5-1
CASSLGEGLNEQYF
TGCGCCAGCTCCTTGGGGGAGGGCCTTAATGAGCAGTACTTC
>TRBJ2-7|TRBD2|NA|TRBV3-1
CASSLVAGDHEQYF
TGTGCCAGCAGCCTGGTAGCGGGAGACCACGAGCAGTACTTC
>TRBJ2-1|NA|NA|TRBV7-2
CAGSLEYNEQFF
TGTGCCGGCAGCTTAGAATACAATGAGCAGTTCTTC
>TRBJ2-7|TRBD2|NA|TRBV20-1
CSASPSGGSYEQYF
TGCAGTGCTAGCCCCAGCGGGGGGAGTTACGAGCAGTACTTC
>TRBJ2-1|NA|few|TRBV29-1
CSAAGTVLFF
TGCAGCGCGGCGGGGACAGTGCTGTTCTTC
>TRBJ2-5|NA|NA|TRBV3-1
CASSQDPRGSETQYF
TGTGCCAGCAGCCAAGACCCTAGAGGTAGCGAGACCCAGTACTTC
>TRBJ2-1|NA|NA|TRBV7-9
CASSSDGHSYNEQFF
TGTGCCAGCAGCTCCGATGGACACTCCTACAATGAGCAGTTCTTC
>TRBJ2-3|NA|NA|TRBV4-3
CASSQDVGEPAINTQYF
TGCGCCAGCAGCCAAGATGTAGGGGAGCCTGCCATTAATACGCAGTATTTT
>TRBJ2-5|NA|NA|TRBV7-9
CASSPVVPLQETQYF
TGTGCCAGCAGCCCGGTGGTCCCTCTACAAGAGACCCAGTACTTC
>TRBJ2-7|TRBD1|NA|TRBV9
CASSGGTGGFDEQYF
TGTGCCAGCAGCGGTGGGACAGGGGGCTTCGACGAGCAGTACTTC
>TRBJ1-6|NA|NA|TRBV2
CASTKGRDNSPLHF
TGTGCCAGCACCAAGGGAAGAGATAATTCACCCCTCCACTTT
>TRBJ2-7|NA|NA|TRBV7-3
CASSFNTGAEQYF
TGTGCCAGCAGCTTCAATACAGGTGCCGAGCAGTACTTC
>TRBJ2-7|NA|NA|TRBV10-2
CASSDRLYEQYF
TGCGCCAGCAGTGACAGACTCTACGAGCAGTACTTC
>TRBJ1-1|NA|NA|TRBV7-8
CASSRKGGGSTEAFF
TGTGCCAGCAGCCGAAAGGGAGGGGGTAGCACTGAAGCTTTCTTT
>TRBJ2-7|NA|NA|TRBV5-1
CASSVDGETYEQYF
TGCGCCAGCAGCGTCGACGGGGAAACCTACGAGCAGTACTTC
>TRBJ1-2|NA|NA|TRBV2
CASSQTLNYGYTF
TGTGCCAGCAGTCAGACTCTTAACTATGGCTACACCTTC
>TRBJ2-7|NA|NA|TRBV11-1
CASSNGPEQYF
TGTGCCAGCAGCAACGGACCCGAGCAGTACTTC
>TRBJ2-7|NA|NA|TRBV7-6
CASSLDPSGGAPSYEQYF
TGTGCCAGCAGCTTAGATCCGAGTGGTGGGGCTCCGTCCTACGAGCAGTACTTC
>TRBJ1-4|NA|NA|TRBV29-1
CSVESFSHPQTVFF
TGCAGCGTTGAGAGTTTTTCCCACCCTCAAACGGTGTTTTTT
>TRBJ2-1|NA|few|TRBV7-2
CASTFSLSGYEQFF
TGTGCCAGCACCTTTTCTCTTAGCGGTTATGAGCAGTTCTTC
>TRBJ2-1|NA|few|TRBV20-1
CSAYRDSDNEQFF
TGCAGTGCGTACCGGGACTCCGACAATGAGCAGTTCTTC
>TRBJ2-5|TRBD1|NA|TRBV2
CASSDGQGATQYF
TGTGCCAGCAGTGATGGACAGGGCGCGACCCAGTACTTC
>TRBJ2-4|TRBD1|NA|TRBV20-1
CSARDLQGANIQYF
TGCAGTGCTAGAGATCTACAGGGGGCTAACATTCAGTACTTC
>TRBJ2-7|NA|NA|TRBV28
CASSFPLAGSPYEQYF
TGTGCCAGCAGTTTTCCCCTCGCAGGGTCCCCCTACGAGCAGTACTTC
>TRBJ1-3|NA|NA|TRBV12-3/TRBV12-4
CASRGDTIYF
TGTGCCAGCAGGGGAGACACCATATATTTT
>TRBJ2-7|TRBD2|few|TRBV7-4
CASSLAGPSGRSAWTYEQYF
TGTGCCAGCAGCTTAGCCGGGCCTAGCGGAAGAAGTGCTTGGACCTACGAGCAGTACTTC
>TRBJ2-1|NA|few|TRBV15
CATSREARAYSEQFF
TGTGCCACCAGCAGAGAGGCACGGGCCTACAGTGAGCAGTTCTTC
>TRBJ2-5|NA|few|TRBV6-2/TRBV6-3
CAITSTVRLQETQYF
TGCGCCATCACCTCGACGGTACGGCTACAAGAGACCCAGTACTTC
>TRBJ2-5|NA|few|TRBV11-2
CASSLAQQETQYF
TGTGCCAGCAGCTTAGCACAGCAGGAGACCCAGTACTTC
>TRBJ2-5|NA|once|TRBV6-6
CASSWQYSNEQYF
TGTGCCAGCAGTTGGCAGTATAGCAATGAGCAGTACTTC
>TRBJ2-5|NA|NA|TRBV7-9
CASSAQGETQYF
TGTGCCAGCAGCGCACAGGGAGAGACCCAGTACTTC